This TCR beta chain emerged from a study of T cells in Graves' hyperthyroidism and ophthalmopathy. Germline V lookup: CDR1 SGDLS, CDR2 YYNGEE. Trimming shortened V by 0 bases and J by 7 bases, and 14 bases separated the two germline ends. This CDR3 is built from 15 residues. This clonotype was picked up a small number of times. Its antigen remains unidentified. Study-wide results and limits: Ophthalmopathy was model-predicted a median about 7.1 months pre-onset.

Authors of the study amplified TCR beta CDR3 regions from RNA transcripts. A set of HTBI primers served as the primers for a first-round RT-PCR of the TCR CDR3. TCRdb re-called the multiplex PCR reads with MiXCR, one entry per CDR3 protein. The sample has around 400,000 distinct CDR3 sequences; 25% are singletons. Sequencing was carried out using blood. The chain uses TRBV9 and TRBJ2-1; D gene ambiguous. The receptor comes from a man aged 50 to 59 with Graves' hyperthyroidism. The CDR3 bases are TGTGCCAGCAGCGTAGTCCCGACGCGTAAAAATGAGCAGTTCTTC. It is translated as CASSVVPTRKNEQFF. Full variable domain (rest looked up from reference TRBV9 and TRBJ2-1): DSGVTQTPKHLITATGQRVTLRCSPRSGDLSVYWYQQSLDQGLQFLIQYYNGEERAKGNILERFSAQQFPDLHSELNLSSLELGDSALYFCASSVVPTRKNEQFFGPGTRLTVL.